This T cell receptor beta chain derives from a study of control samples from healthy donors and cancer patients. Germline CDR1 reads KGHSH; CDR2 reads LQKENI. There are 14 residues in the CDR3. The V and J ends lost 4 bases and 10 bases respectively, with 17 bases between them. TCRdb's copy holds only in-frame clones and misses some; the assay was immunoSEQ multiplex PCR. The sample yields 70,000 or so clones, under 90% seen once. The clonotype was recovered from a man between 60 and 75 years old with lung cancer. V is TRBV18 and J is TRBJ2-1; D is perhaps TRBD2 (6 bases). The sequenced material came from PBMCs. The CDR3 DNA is TGTGCCAGCTCACTATCCCGCGGGGTAGAGGAGCAGTTCTTC. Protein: CASSLSRGVEEQFF.